The 8 T cell receptor beta chains reported below all come from one sample, sequenced in a study of blood T cell repertoires in COVID-19. The table came from immunoSEQ multiplex PCR; TCRdb's copy has only in-frame clones and leaves some out. The repertoire holds some 180,000 clones, with 85% to 90% as singletons. What was sequenced was peripheral blood. These receptor sequences come from a woman aged 55 to 70 with acute or convalescent COVID-19.

The chain recombines TRBV29-1 with TRBJ2-3; 8 positions match TRBD1. Trimming cost V 3 bases and J 4 bases; bases outside gene matches: 6. The germline CDR1 and CDR2 sequences are SQVTM and ANQGSEA. The CDR3 runs to 14 residues. CDR3 DNA sequence: TGCAGCGTTGACCTGGACAGGGCATCAGATACGCAGTATTTT. Protein sequence: CSVDLDRASDTQYF.

V usage is TRBV5-1 and J usage is TRBJ2-1; D is perhaps TRBD2 (7 bases). With 3 bases removed from V and 2 bases from J, the gap between germline ends came to 18 bases. Per germline, CDR1 SGHRS and CDR2 YFSETQ. CDR3 length: 17 amino acids. The CDR3 is CASSSAGGGRAYNEQFF. CDR3 nucleotides: TGCGCCAGCAGCTCCGCTGGAGGGGGGAGGGCCTACAATGAGCAGTTCTTC.

This chain uses TRBV11-3 with TRBJ1-2; D not resolved. The CDR3 loop spans 16 amino acids. Germline V gene lookup returns CDR1 SGHNT and CDR2 YENEEA. With 1 base removed from V and 4 bases from J, the gap between germline ends came to 16 bases. CDR3 sequence: CASSLGGTRRAYGYTF. DNA for the CDR3: TGTGCCAGCAGCTTAGGTGGTACTCGGAGGGCCTATGGCTACACCTTC. Full variable domain (remainder filled in from reference TRBV11-3 and TRBJ1-2): EAGVVQSPRYKIIEKKQPVAFWCNPISGHNTLYWYLQNLGQGPELLIRYENEEAVDDSQLPKDRFSAERLKGVDSTLKIQPAELGDSAVYLCASSLGGTRRAYGYTFGSGTRLTVV.

The count of this clone is one. The V and J genes are TRBV4-1 and TRBJ1-1, with 7 positions matching TRBD1. V lost 2 bases and J lost 6; bases outside the gene matches: 12. CDR1 is MGHRA and CDR2 is YSYEKL in the germline V gene. CDR3 length: 16 amino acids. The CDR3 protein is CASSQRLETGRPEAFF. The CDR3, as DNA: TGCGCCAGCAGCCAAAGACTGGAGACAGGGAGGCCTGAAGCTTTCTTT.

V and J are TRBV30 and TRBJ1-2, with 7 bases that match TRBD1. With V trimmed by 2 bases and J by 8 bases, 8 bases remained unmatched. CDR1 and CDR2 from the germline V gene are GTSNPN and SVGIG (reference sequence). The CDR3 loop spans 13 amino acids. The CDR3 nucleotides read TGTGCCTGGAGTAAAGGGGGGACAGACGGCTACACCTTC. Protein sequence: CAWSKGGTDGYTF.

This clone was detected once. The chain uses TRBV18 and TRBJ1-2; 9 bases agree with TRBD1. CDR3 length: 14 amino acids. V lost 3 bases and J lost 6; bases outside the gene matches: 5. Germline loops: CDR1 KGHSH, CDR2 LQKENI. The CDR3 loop is CASSPNRDRDGYTF. The CDR3 nucleotides are TGTGCCAGCTCACCGAACCGGGACAGGGATGGCTACACCTTC.

The chain is built from TRBV3-1 (or the pseudogene TRBV3-2) and TRBJ1-5, with TRBD1 matching 7 bases. Losses at the gene ends were 2 bases for V and 4 bases for J; bases not matched to a gene: 5. The CDR3 is made up of 15 amino acids. CDR1 is LGHDT, CDR2 YNNKEL, per germline (reference sequence). The CDR3 nucleotides are TGTGCCAGCAGCCAAAGGGGACAGCAAAATCAGCCCCAGCATTTT. It encodes CASSQRGQQNQPQHF.

The chain joins TRBV19 to TRBJ1-5; 9 bases line up with TRBD1. The germline gives CDR1 LNHDA, CDR2 SQIVND (reference sequence). The CDR3 is made up of 16 amino acids. V gave up 4 bases and J gave up 1 base; unmatched junction bases: 5. This CDR3 reads CASSKDRGRSNQPQHF. DNA for the CDR3: TGTGCCAGTAGTAAGGACAGGGGAAGAAGCAATCAGCCCCAGCATTTT.